The 28 T cell receptor beta chains below all came from one sample that was sequenced in a study of CD8+CD57+ T cells in acquired aplastic anemia. Both TCR beta VDJ combination and CDR3 sequence profiling were carried out. Genomic DNA was the template for this profiling. TCRdb re-derived calls from the reads in MiXCR, one entry per CDR3 protein. The table shows under 350,000 distinct CDR3 sequences, with 45% to 65% occurring only once. In patients chosen for sequencing, flow cytometry had shown CD8+CD57+ cell expansion. Sequences were obtained from sorted CD4+, CD8+, or CD8+CD57+ T cells (not recorded which) from PBMCs. These receptors came from a human donor with aplastic anemia.

The genes are TRBV6-5 and TRBJ2-7; maybe TRBD2 (6 bases). The CDR3 is 14 residues long. Germline V CDR1 and CDR2: MNHEY, SVGAGI. Trimming removed 0 bases at V and 5 bases at J, with 11 bases between. CDR3 nucleotides: TGTGCCAGCAGTTACTCCGGGGGAACAAACGAGCAGTACTTC. Residues: CASSYSGGTNEQYF.

This chain connects TRBV12-3 or TRBV12-4 to TRBJ2-3; no reliable D call. V lost 10 bases and J lost 0, with 20 bases in between. The CDR3 totals 16 residues. DNA for the CDR3: TGTGCCATCAGCGAATCCTCGTCTCTTAGCACAGATACGCAGTATTTT. Translated, it gives CAISESSSLSTDTQYF.

This clonotype has a count of ten or more. The gene calls are TRBV24-1 and TRBJ1-5; possibly TRBD1 for D (5 bases). CDR3 length equals 13 residues. With 2 bases removed from V and 5 bases from J, the gap between germline ends came to 6 bases. CDR1 KGHDR and CDR2 SFDVKD come from the germline V gene. CDR3: CATSDSRDQPQHF. CDR3 DNA: TGTGCCACCAGTGATTCCAGGGATCAGCCCCAGCATTTT.

The J gene is TRBJ2-1, the V gene TRBV7-8; D may match TRBD1 or TRBD2 (5 bases each). Germline CDR1 is SGHVS and CDR2 is FQNEAQ. The CDR3 sequence is 14 residues long. The germline V and J ends were trimmed by 0 bases and 8 bases, with 11 bases remaining between them. The CDR3 region has the DNA TGTGCCAGCAGCTTAGCCGGGGCCGCGGATGAGCAGTTCTTC. Translating it yields CASSLAGAADEQFF.

The V gene is TRBV27, the J gene TRBJ2-7, with D possibly called TRBD1 or TRBD2 (5 bases each). The CDR3 spans 13 residues. Germline V gene lookup returns CDR1 MNHEY and CDR2 SMNVEV (reference sequence). Trimming cost V 4 bases and J 7 bases, with 14 bases left between them. CDR3 amino acids: CASSYRTETEQYF. DNA for the CDR3: TGTGCCAGCAGTTACAGGACTGAAACAGAGCAGTACTTC.

This clonotype came up many times. The V call is TRBV4-2, the J call TRBJ1-1, with 7 bases lining up with TRBD1. The CDR3 has 15 amino acids. Germline V gene sequence: CDR1 LGHNA, CDR2 YNFKEQ. The junction had 4 bases not matched to a gene; V was cut back by 3 bases and J by 0 bases. The CDR3, as DNA: TGTGCCAGCAGCCACCACAGGGGATTGAACACTGAAGCTTTCTTT. This translates into CASSHHRGLNTEAFF.

V usage is TRBV5-4 and J usage is TRBJ2-7; the D gene is possibly TRBD2 (6 bases). The germline V gene has CDR1 SGHNT and CDR2 YYREEE (reference sequence). Deletions cut 9 bases from V and 5 bases from J, with 18 bases between. This CDR3 region has 13 residues. The chain's CDR3 is CATSSHQRDEQYF. The CDR3, as DNA: TGTGCCACCTCCTCCCACCAGCGGGACGAGCAGTACTTC.

This clonotype was seen repeatedly, ten times or more. The chain employs TRBV20-1 and TRBJ2-5; possibly TRBD1 for D (5 bases). This CDR3 comprises 14 residues. From germline, CDR1 is DFQATT and CDR2 SNEGSKA (reference sequence). V gave up 1 base and J gave up 0 bases, with 9 bases separating them. CDR3 nucleotides: TGCAGTGCTAGAGGACAGACCTACCAAGAGACCCAGTACTTC. Amino acid sequence: CSARGQTYQETQYF.

There are many counts of this clonotype. The CDR3 loop is CSISVWQGGNTIYF. The CDR3 DNA reads TGCAGCATCTCGGTTTGGCAGGGAGGAAACACCATATATTTT. The J gene is TRBJ1-3, the V gene TRBV29-1; a weak D match, TRBD1 (5 bases). Trimming took 8 bases from V and 4 from J, leaving 18 bases between them. This CDR3 contains 14 residues. Germline assignment: CDR1 SQVTM and CDR2 ANQGSEA.

This clonotype was found many times. The rearrangement joins TRBV5-1 to TRBJ2-2, with D unresolved. V lost 0 bases to trimming and J lost 0 bases, with 3 bases between them. Germline V gene lookup returns CDR1 SGHRS and CDR2 YFSETQ. The CDR3 is made up of 14 amino acids. CDR3 protein: CASSLDTNTGELFF. CDR3 DNA sequence: TGCGCCAGCAGCTTGGACACGAACACCGGGGAGCTGTTTTTT.

A note on this clonotype: Germline is not matched at one junction end, which may reflect a read error. Here the CDR3 reads CATSDLGLAGHTDTQYF. The CDR3 DNA sequence: TGTGCCACCAGTGATTTGGGGCTAGCGGGGCACACAGATACGCAGTACTTT. V gene TRBV24-1 combines with J gene TRBJ2-3; 9 bases agree with TRBD2. The length of the CDR3 is 17 residues. Per the germline V gene, CDR1 is KGHDR and CDR2 is SFDVKD.

This clonotype was recorded many times. The chain uses TRBV20-1 and TRBJ1-2, with D possibly TRBD1 on 5 matching bases. The germline CDR1 and CDR2 sequences are DFQATT and SNEGSKA (reference sequence). The CDR3 sequence is 17 residues long. V lost 0 bases, J lost 5 bases, and 22 bases lay in between. CDR3 sequence (DNA): TGCAGTGCTAGAGAGGGAACCTTAGGGACGCTGGGGTATGGCTACACCTTC. Its translation: CSAREGTLGTLGYGYTF.

In its sample, this clonotype was seen many times. The gene calls are TRBV19 and TRBJ1-1; a weak D match, TRBD1 (5 bases). The germline gives CDR1 LNHDA, CDR2 SQIVND (reference sequence). Trimming removed 4 bases from V and 9 bases from J, with 18 bases in between. This CDR3 has 14 residues. DNA for the CDR3: TGTGCCAGTAGTACCCGGGACCCTTTGTTTCAAGCTTTCTTT. Its protein product is CASSTRDPLFQAFF.

The sample holds many counts of this clonotype. The rearrangement links TRBV5-1 to TRBJ2-1; D is ambiguous. The CDR3 totals 11 residues. Germline CDR1 reads SGHRS; CDR2 reads YFSETQ. V lost 6 bases, J lost 5 bases, and 6 bases lay in between. CDR3 protein: CASIRNNEQFF. CDR3 DNA: TGCGCCAGCATTCGAAACAATGAGCAGTTCTTC.

This sequence joins TRBV29-1 and TRBJ2-7, with D maybe TRBD1 (6 bases). This CDR3 region has 13 residues. Germline lookup yields CDR1 SQVTM and CDR2 ANQGSEA. Trimming cost V 0 bases and J 3 bases, with 9 bases left between them. The CDR3 sequence: CSVEDGRGYEQYF. The CDR3 nucleotides read TGCAGCGTTGAAGATGGCAGGGGCTACGAGCAGTACTTC.

This sequence joins TRBV9 and TRBJ2-7; D is unresolved. V was clipped by 1 base and J by 6 bases, with 14 bases between them. The CDR3 consists of 14 residues. The V gene's germline CDR1 is SGDLS and CDR2 YYNGEE. CDR3 protein: CASSVQLGMGEQYF. The DNA for the CDR3 is TGTGCCAGCAGCGTACAGCTGGGGATGGGCGAGCAGTACTTC.

This clonotype was observed at least ten times. The rearrangement uses TRBV19 and TRBJ1-5; TRBD1 aligns across 7 bases. Germline V gene sequence: CDR1 LNHDA, CDR2 SQIVND (reference sequence). Losses at the gene ends were 3 bases for V and 5 bases for J; bases not matched to a gene: 7. The CDR3 totals 15 residues. The CDR3 spells CASSMGTAFHQPQHF. As DNA, the CDR3 is TGTGCCAGTAGTATGGGGACAGCGTTCCATCAGCCCCAGCATTTT.

This clonotype occurred once. The V gene is TRBV5-1, the J gene TRBJ1-6; TRBD1 agrees at 7 bases. From germline, CDR1 is SGHRS and CDR2 YFSETQ. The CDR3 totals 15 residues. V was pared by 4 bases and J by 8 bases, with 9 bases of the junction left unmatched. The CDR3 sequence is CASSLGGAGDSPLHF. DNA of the CDR3: TGCGCCAGCAGCCTAGGGGGCGCCGGGGATTCACCCCTCCACTTT.

As for this clonotype: No conserved phenylalanine or tryptophan is present at the end of the CDR3, so a read error is the likely explanation. This chain uses TRBV20-1 with TRBJ2-2; 7 bases fit TRBD2. The trim removed 5 bases at V and 0 bases at J, leaving 3 bases unmatched. Germline CDR1 DFQATT, CDR2 SNEGSKA (reference sequence). This CDR3 contains 14 residues. CDR3 protein: CSASGLANTGELFS. CDR3 in DNA: TGCAGTGCTTCTGGACTAGCGAACACCGGGGAGCTGTTTTCT.

V gene TRBV7-7 combines with J gene TRBJ2-2, with TRBD1 matching 10 bases. This CDR3 region has 16 residues. Looked up from germline, CDR1 is SSHAT and CDR2 is FNYEAQ (reference sequence). V lost 5 bases, J lost 4 bases, and 7 bases stayed unmatched. For the CDR3, the DNA is TGTGCCAGCAGCCACAGGACAGGGGGGTTCACCGGGGAGCTGTTTTTT. Residues: CASSHRTGGFTGELFF.

In regard to this clonotype: This may be a read error, as it is one base from a much larger clone. This chain joins TRBV6-1 and TRBJ2-3, with TRBD2 as a possible D gene (5 bases). The CDR3 is 15 amino acids. CDR1 and CDR2 from the germline V gene are MNHNS and SASEGT. CDR3 nucleotides: TGTGCCAGCAGTTACCGGCCCGGAGGCACAGATGCGCAGTATTTT. This codes for CASSYRPGGTDAQYF.

This clonotype was recorded many times. This chain joins TRBV20-1 and TRBJ2-4; 10 bases are a match to TRBD2. This CDR3 has 17 residues. Germline V lookup: CDR1 DFQATT, CDR2 SNEGSKA (reference sequence). The CDR3: CSVWGSGGFLKKNIQYF. CDR3 bases: TGCAGCGTCTGGGGTAGCGGGGGGTTTTTGAAGAAAAACATTCAGTACTTC.

This clonotype has ten or more counts. The rearrangement links TRBV7-2 to TRBJ2-5; 11 bases agree with TRBD2. CDR1 and CDR2 (germline): SGHTA, FQGNSA. The CDR3 consists of 16 residues. V dropped 3 bases and J dropped 5; count of bases not matched to a gene: 8. The CDR3 spells CASSFVSGGAGETQYF. DNA for the CDR3: TGTGCCAGCAGCTTTGTTAGCGGGGGGGCTGGGGAGACCCAGTACTTC.

This clonotype was seen only a few times. The J gene is TRBJ1-5, the V gene TRBV11-3; D ambiguous. This CDR3 is 13 amino acids long. V lost 5 bases and J lost 4, with 9 bases in between. The germline V gene encodes CDR1 SGHNT and CDR2 YENEEA. In nucleotides, the CDR3 is TGTGCCAGCAGCGCCAGAGTTAATCAGCCCCAGCATTTT. This codes for CASSARVNQPQHF.

This clonotype appeared many times. The chain couples TRBV6-1 to TRBJ1-2, with D tentatively TRBD1 (6 bases). Deletions cut 7 bases from V and 8 bases from J, with 29 bases between. The CDR3 runs 17 residues. From germline, CDR1 is MNHNS and CDR2 SASEGT. In DNA, the CDR3 is TGTGCCAGCAACCTTAAGCGGGGTTACAGGGCCCCTATAGGCTACACCTTC. It yields the protein CASNLKRGYRAPIGYTF.

J is TRBJ1-1 and V is TRBV5-1, with D possibly being TRBD1 (5 bases). Germline V gives CDR1 SGHRS, CDR2 YFSETQ. This CDR3 comprises 16 residues. V dropped 4 bases and J dropped 1 base, with 17 bases sitting between them. This chain's CDR3 is CASSMGLGGTNTEAFF. CDR3 in DNA: TGCGCCAGCAGCATGGGTCTTGGCGGGACGAACACTGAAGCTTTCTTT.

This clonotype was counted many times. This CDR3 is CASSLEGSSSPLHF. In DNA form, the CDR3 reads TGTGCCAGCAGTTTAGAAGGGTCCTCGTCACCCCTCCACTTT. The chain recombines TRBV12-3 or TRBV12-4 with TRBJ1-6; D is unclear. With 1 base removed from V and 10 bases from J, the gap between germline ends came to 11 bases. The CDR3 sequence is 14 residues long.

This clonotype has a count of ten or more. V gene TRBV6-1 combines with J gene TRBJ1-4, with 7 positions matching TRBD1. Germline loops: CDR1 MNHNS, CDR2 SASEGT. V shed 10 bases and J 5 bases; nucleotides not matched to a gene: 7. The CDR3 is 13 residues long. In DNA form, the CDR3 reads TGTGCCATCCTAAGGGACAGAAATGAAAAACTGTTTTTT. Its translation is CAILRDRNEKLFF.